These 23 T cell receptor beta chains came from one sample sequenced in a study of molecular identifiers for immune sequencing clone quantification. Each CDR3 protein is one row after TCRdb ran MiXCR on the PCR reads. The sample has approximately 630,000 distinct CDR3 sequences; 25% are singletons. The sequenced material came from naive CD8+ T cells from blood, with Jurkat cell RNA spiked in. This sample's subset: FACS-sorted CD8+CD4-CCR7+CD45RA+ naive T cells. These receptors all come from a human donor in good health. Some libraries in this study had Jurkat cell RNA spiked in.

Only a few counts were recorded for this clonotype. The chain couples TRBV5-8 to TRBJ2-7, with 14 positions matching TRBD2. V shed 4 bases, J shed 7 bases, and the junction held 10 bases outside the gene matches. There are 16 residues in the CDR3. Germline CDR1 reads SGHTS; CDR2 reads YDEGEE. CDR3 residues: CASSHGLAGGAGEQYF. CDR3 bases: TGTGCCAGCAGCCACGGACTAGCGGGAGGAGCCGGGGAGCAGTACTTC.

In this sample, this clonotype turned up many times. The genes are TRBV30 and TRBJ2-7, with D unresolved. The CDR3 sequence is 11 residues long. CDR1 is GTSNPN, CDR2 SVGIG, per germline (reference sequence). Trimming took off 5 bases at V and 2 bases at J, with 7 bases between the two ends. CDR3 region: CAWHGAYEQYF. The CDR3 DNA sequence: TGTGCCTGGCACGGAGCCTACGAGCAGTACTTC.

This clonotype was picked up many times. The chain is built from TRBV6-6 and TRBJ2-7; D is perhaps TRBD1 (6 bases). The CDR3 is 17 amino acids. V lost 4 bases, J lost 3 bases, and 22 bases lay in between. Germline V lookup: CDR1 MNHNY, CDR2 SVGAGI (reference sequence). The CDR3 bases are TGTGCCAGCAGTTTGAGACCCGGTCGGGACACAATCTACGAGCAGTACTTC. Translated: CASSLRPGRDTIYEQYF.

This clonotype was found many times. The V gene is TRBV7-9, the J gene TRBJ1-5, with D uncertain. The CDR3 sequence is 14 residues long. V was clipped by 6 bases and J by 2 bases, with 11 bases between them. Germline V gives CDR1 SEHNR, CDR2 FQNEAQ (reference sequence). In DNA, the CDR3 is TGTGCCAGCAGGCCGGGCGCGGGCAATCAGCCCCAGCATTTT. This codes for CASRPGAGNQPQHF.

As concerns this clonotype: Given a much more abundant clone one base away, this may be a read error. The rearrangement links TRBV30 to TRBJ2-1; perhaps TRBD2 as D (6 bases). The CDR3 length is 12 residues. Germline CDR1 GTSNPN, CDR2 SVGIG (reference sequence). The CDR3 region is CAWSWGGDERFF. The CDR3 region has the DNA TGTGCCTGGAGTTGGGGCGGGGATGAGCGGTTCTTC. The whole variable domain, filled in from reference TRBV30 and TRBJ2-1, reads SQTIHQWPATLVQPVGSPLSLECTVEGTSNPNLYWYRQAAGRGLQLLFYSVGIGQISSEVPQNLSASRPQDRQFILSSKKLLLSDSGFYLCAWSWGGDERFFGPGTRLTVL.

As for this clonotype: Possible read error: a much larger clone is one base away. The CDR3 sequence: CASSQTGTGTYEQHF. The CDR3 DNA reads TGCGCCAGCAGCCAAACCGGGACAGGGACCTACGAGCAGCACTTC. The chain uses TRBV4-3 and TRBJ2-7; 9 nucleotides agree with TRBD1. Germline values: CDR1 LGHNA, CDR2 YSLEER. CDR3 length: 15 residues.

This clonotype has just a few counts. This rearrangement joins TRBV7-6 to TRBJ2-7, with D unresolved. Trimming took 4 bases from V and 8 from J, leaving 15 bases between them. Per germline, CDR1 SGHVS and CDR2 FNYEAQ. There are 13 residues in the CDR3. CDR3 DNA sequence: TGTGCCAGCAGCTCGCGGACCACCCCCCAGCAGTACTTC. Translating gives CASSSRTTPQQYF.

Many counts were recorded for this clonotype. This chain uses TRBV27 with TRBJ1-1; D ambiguous. Per the germline V gene, CDR1 is MNHEY and CDR2 is SMNVEV (reference sequence). This CDR3 has 15 amino acids. Trimming shortened V by 2 bases and J by 4 bases, and 14 bases separated the two germline ends. The CDR3 here is CASSLGITGGTEAFF. CDR3 nucleotides: TGTGCCAGCAGTTTAGGGATTACGGGCGGCACTGAAGCTTTCTTT.

Ten or more counts support this clonotype. This chain uses TRBV20-1 with TRBJ2-3, with TRBD2 matching 10 bases. The CDR3 length is 16 residues. Germline values: CDR1 DFQATT, CDR2 SNEGSKA (reference sequence). The V and J ends lost 5 bases and 0 bases, in that order; junction bases with no gene match: 8. The CDR3 sequence is CSAPRTSGDSTDTQYF. The DNA of the CDR3 is TGCAGTGCTCCGAGGACTAGCGGAGATAGCACAGATACGCAGTATTTT.

A note on this clonotype: This sequence may be a read error, since a much larger clone differs from it by one base. The chain has TRBV7-2 and TRBJ2-1; unclear D gene. The CDR3 has 13 residues. CDR1 is SGHTA and CDR2 is FQGNSA in the germline V gene. CDR3 bases: TGTGCCAGCGGCTTAATCGACTACAATGAGCAGTTCTTC. It encodes CASGLIDYNEQFF.

For this clonotype: With a much larger clone just one base away, this may be a read error. V gene TRBV4-3 combines with J gene TRBJ2-3; maybe TRBD2 (5 bases). Per the germline V gene, CDR1 is LGHNA and CDR2 is YSLEER. The CDR3 runs 13 residues. The CDR3 here is CARSQSSSDTQYF. In DNA, the CDR3 is TGCGCCCGCAGCCAATCTAGCTCAGATACGCAGTATTTT.

A few counts support this clonotype. The gene calls are TRBV6-1 and TRBJ1-2, with D hard to call. The CDR3 contains 14 residues. The germline CDR1 and CDR2 sequences are MNHNS and SASEGT. V was cut by 1 base and J by 5 bases, with 11 bases left in between. The CDR3 nucleotides read TGTGCCAGCAGTGAAGGTTTGGTACCGTATGGCTACACCTTC. Its translation: CASSEGLVPYGYTF.

This clonotype was detected a few times. The J gene is TRBJ2-5, the V gene TRBV28; possibly TRBD1 or TRBD2 for D (7 bases each). Looked up from germline, CDR1 is MDHEN and CDR2 is SYDVKM. V lost 8 bases to trimming and J lost 5 bases, with 27 bases between them. The CDR3 spans 17 residues. CDR3 region: CASRTRNHDREGETQYF. In DNA form, the CDR3 reads TGTGCCAGCCGAACAAGAAACCACGACAGGGAGGGCGAGACCCAGTACTTC.

This clonotype was seen at least ten times. The gene calls are TRBV5-8 and TRBJ2-3; D unresolved. The CDR3 sequence is 11 residues long. V was cut by 10 bases and J by 3 bases, with 9 bases left in between. CDR1 SGHTS and CDR2 YDEGEE come from the germline V gene. CDR3 region: CASRMTDTQYF. CDR3 DNA sequence: TGTGCCTCCCGGATGACAGATACGCAGTATTTT. Full variable domain (rest looked up from reference TRBV5-8 and TRBJ2-3): EAGVTQSPTHLIKTRGQQATLRCSPISGHTSVYWYQQALGLGLQFLLWYDEGEERNRGNFPPRFSGRQFPNYSSELNVNALELEDSALYLCASRMTDTQYFGPGTRLTVL.

About this clonotype: This clone may be a read error of a much larger clone one base away. The chain joins TRBV7-9 to TRBJ2-7; 7 bases are shared with TRBD1. The CDR3 extends over 14 amino acids. The germline gives CDR1 SEHNR, CDR2 FQNEAQ (reference sequence). CDR3 DNA: TGTGCCGGCAGCCTCGACAGGGAAACCTACGAGCAGTACTTC. It translates to CAGSLDRETYEQYF.

This clonotype was observed many times. V and J are TRBV7-9 and TRBJ1-5, with TRBD1 identical over 7 bases. The CDR3 loop spans 13 amino acids. Germline V gives CDR1 SEHNR, CDR2 FQNEAQ (reference sequence). With V trimmed by 5 bases and J by 4 bases, 2 bases remained unmatched. CDR3 protein: CASSHRGNQPQHF. Written as DNA, the CDR3 is TGTGCCAGCAGCCACAGGGGAAATCAGCCCCAGCATTTT.

Details on this clonotype: Just one base apart from a much larger clone, this may be a read error. The CDR3 end shows no conserved phenylalanine or tryptophan, and so a read error is likely. V is TRBV5-5 and J is TRBJ1-1, with D unresolved. This CDR3 is built from 13 residues. Trimming stripped 1 base from V and 3 bases from J, with 7 bases between. Germline V gives CDR1 SGHKS, CDR2 YYEKEE (reference sequence). The CDR3 sequence is CASSLWGDTEAFS. As DNA, the CDR3 is TGTGCCAGCAGCTTGTGGGGAGACACTGAAGCTTTCTCT.

In its sample, this clonotype was seen many times. The rearrangement links TRBV29-1 to TRBJ2-7, with D perhaps given as TRBD1 or TRBD2 (5 bases each). Germline loops: CDR1 SQVTM, CDR2 ANQGSEA. Trimming took off 4 bases at V and 5 bases at J, with 9 bases between the two ends. The CDR3 loop spans 11 amino acids. The CDR3 DNA reads as TGCAGCGTTGCGGGGACCCACGAGCAGTACTTC. It is translated as CSVAGTHEQYF.

The V gene is TRBV7-6, the J gene TRBJ1-5; 9 bases align to TRBD1. The V gene's germline CDR1 is SGHVS and CDR2 FNYEAQ. Trimming at V came to 0 bases and at J to 3 bases, leaving 6 bases not matched to a gene. The CDR3 is made up of 17 amino acids. The CDR3 is CASSLAPGQGPNQPQHF. The CDR3 nucleotides read TGTGCCAGCAGCTTAGCTCCGGGACAGGGTCCCAATCAGCCCCAGCATTTT.

Points on this clonotype: A much larger clone is a single base away; this may be a read error. The rearrangement uses TRBV20-1 and TRBJ2-7, with 7 bases fitting TRBD2. Germline CDR1 is DFQATT and CDR2 is SNEGSKA (reference sequence). The CDR3 contains 13 residues. CDR3 sequence reads: CGASLADSYEQYF. The CDR3 coding sequence is TGCGGTGCTAGTCTAGCGGATTCCTACGAGCAGTACTTC.

This clonotype was detected only a few times. This sequence joins TRBV11-3 and TRBJ2-2; TRBD1 aligns across 8 bases. CDR1 is SGHNT, CDR2 YENEEA, per germline. This CDR3 spans 16 amino acids. Trimming cost V 6 bases and J 3 bases; bases outside gene matches: 9. The CDR3 sequence is CASRSRSTGDTGELFF. CDR3 nucleotide sequence: TGTGCCAGCAGGTCCAGGTCGACAGGGGACACCGGGGAGCTGTTTTTT.

The chain employs TRBV7-9 and TRBJ1-5; D may be TRBD1 (6 bases). Per the germline V gene, CDR1 is SEHNR and CDR2 is FQNEAQ (reference sequence). CDR3 length equals 20 residues. Trimming took off 0 bases at V and 2 bases at J, with 23 bases between the two ends. This CDR3 reads CASSLASGGREKVGNQPQHF. CDR3 coding DNA: TGTGCCAGCAGCTTAGCTTCTGGGGGCAGGGAAAAGGTGGGCAATCAGCCCCAGCATTTT. The full variable domain, with the rest looked up from reference TRBV7-9 and TRBJ1-5, is DTGVSQNPRHKITKRGQNVTFRCDPISEHNRLYWYRQTLGQGPEFLTYFQNEAQLEKSRLLSDRFSAERPKGSFSTLEIQRTEQGDSAMYLCASSLASGGREKVGNQPQHFGDGTRLSIL.

Of note for this clonotype: A read error may be the cause here, since a much bigger clone is one base away. The chain has TRBV6-6 and TRBJ2-7; a possible D gene is TRBD2 (5 bases). Germline V gene sequence: CDR1 MNHNY, CDR2 SVGAGI (reference sequence). This CDR3 contains 16 residues. The CDR3 region has the DNA TGTGCCAGCAGCCCCCTCAGGACGGGGAGCTCCTACGGGCAGTACTTC. Translation: CASSPLRTGSSYGQYF.